Listed here are 9 T cell receptor beta chains from one sample, sequenced in a study of T-cell reconstitution after alpha-beta-depleted transplantation in children. Construction of the TCRbeta library involved unique molecular identifiers. MiXCR, run by TCRdb on the PCR reads, gives a single entry per CDR3 protein. The sample has some 95,000 distinct CDR3 sequences, about a quarter seen once. The sample here was PBMCs, taken before TCRalphabeta/CD19-depleted stem cell transplant. The source of these receptors is a boy between 2 and 15 years old with acute lymphoblastic leukemia, due to receive a stem cell transplant.

This clonotype was seen only a few times. The junction differs from germline at one of its ends, possibly a read error. This sequence joins TRBV7-2 and TRBJ2-2; TRBD2 is a possible D gene (6 bases). CDR3 length equals 14 residues. CDR1 is SGHTA, CDR2 FQGNSA, per germline. CDR3 bases: TGTGCCAGCAGCTTAAGAACCGCTTGGGGGGAGCTGGTTTTT. Translation: CASSLRTAWGELVF.

This chain joins TRBV6-2 or TRBV6-3 and TRBJ2-7; 11 bases map to TRBD2. V shed 7 bases and J 5 bases; nucleotides not matched to a gene: 10. From germline, CDR1 is MNHEY and CDR2 SVGEGT. The CDR3 consists of 15 residues. CDR3: CASTLAGVVADEQYF. CDR3 nucleotide sequence: TGTGCCAGCACACTAGCGGGAGTCGTGGCGGACGAGCAGTACTTC.

This clonotype was detected a few times. The V call is TRBV28, the J call TRBJ2-3; 12 bases align to TRBD2. V lost 5 bases, J lost 5 bases, and 5 bases stayed unmatched. The germline V gene encodes CDR1 MDHEN and CDR2 SYDVKM. The CDR3 is 15 residues long. DNA of the CDR3: TGTGCCAGCAGTCGACTAGCGGGAGCCGTAGATACGCAGTATTTT. Its protein is CASSRLAGAVDTQYF.

This clonotype was counted between two and nine times. V is TRBV4-1 and J is TRBJ2-2; D not resolved. Trimming cost V 1 base and J 6 bases, with 12 bases left between them. The CDR3 is made up of 15 amino acids. Germline V lookup: CDR1 MGHRA, CDR2 YSYEKL. The CDR3 here is CASSQGRSISGELFF. CDR3 coding DNA: TGCGCCAGCAGCCAAGGGCGGAGTATTTCCGGGGAGCTGTTTTTT.

This clonotype appeared a single time. The chain uses TRBV5-1 and TRBJ1-1; possible D gene TRBD1, 5 bases. The V gene lost 0 bases and the J gene lost 4 bases, with 10 bases spanning the gap. The V gene's germline CDR1 is SGHRS and CDR2 YFSETQ. The CDR3 contains 14 residues. The DNA of the CDR3 is TGCGCCAGCAGCTTGGAGCTGGGGGGCACTGAAGCTTTCTTT. This gives the protein CASSLELGGTEAFF.

The V call is TRBV20-1, the J call TRBJ1-5, with 7 nucleotides matching TRBD1. There are 12 residues in the CDR3. Trimming cost V 5 bases and J 4 bases; bases outside gene matches: 2. Looked up from germline, CDR1 is DFQATT and CDR2 is SNEGSKA (reference sequence). CDR3 in amino acids: CSAGQENQPQHF. In DNA, the CDR3 is TGCAGTGCTGGACAGGAGAATCAGCCCCAGCATTTT.

In this sample, this clonotype turned up many times. CDR3 region: CASLKGLGAFF. CDR3 DNA sequence: TGTGCCAGCCTCAAGGGATTGGGAGCTTTCTTT. The chain recombines TRBV5-5 with TRBJ1-1; no definite D call. CDR3 length: 11 amino acids. Germline V gene lookup returns CDR1 SGHKS and CDR2 YYEKEE (reference sequence). The ends were cut back, 7 bases at V and 10 bases at J, with 14 bases in the middle.

The V call is TRBV3-1, the J call TRBJ2-5; the D gene is possibly TRBD2 (6 bases). Germline CDR1 is LGHDT and CDR2 is YNNKEL (reference sequence). The CDR3 is made up of 15 amino acids. The V end was cut by 1 base, the J end by 1 base, with 10 bases between. CDR3 sequence (DNA): TGTGCCAGCAGCCAAGGTAGCGGAGCCCAAGAGACCCAGTACTTC. It specifies CASSQGSGAQETQYF.

This clonotype was observed a few times. The V and J genes are TRBV5-1 and TRBJ2-2; unclear D gene. Germline lookup yields CDR1 SGHRS and CDR2 YFSETQ. V lost 0 bases to trimming and J lost 4 bases, with 4 bases between them. The CDR3 spans 13 residues. The CDR3: CASSLELTGELFF. In DNA, the CDR3 is TGCGCCAGCAGCTTGGAACTCACCGGGGAGCTGTTTTTT.